This T cell receptor beta chain was sequenced for a study of blood T cell repertoires in COVID-19. The wider study: Collection of acute and convalescent COVID-19 samples took place in the United States, Italy and Spain.

Germline CDR1 SEHNR, CDR2 FQNEAQ (reference sequence). CDR3 length equals 12 residues. Methods used by the authors: Estimation of nucleated cell counts relied on the amplification of reference gene primers. Profiled with immunoSEQ multiplex PCR; TCRdb holds only in-frame clones, not every one. V and J calls and clone size come straight from that table; D and trimming were deduced from the DNA. The sample yields about 330,000 clones, 80% to 90% seen once. In assigning cohorts, the study relied on participant-reported clinical history. Before being deemed recovered, Cohort 3 donors had two negative PCRs, clearance, or symptom resolution. To note about this clone: An end of the junction differs from the germline gene, which may be a read error.

Sequencing used PBMCs or T cells enriched from blood (not recorded which). V usage is TRBV7-9 and J usage is TRBJ2-3; the D is unclear. The clonotype originates from a man aged 25 to 40 who had recovered from COVID-19. The CDR3 DNA follows: TGTGCCGGCAGTACCGAAACACGTACGCAGTATTTT. Translation gives CAGSTETRTQYF.